This entry lists 11 T cell receptor beta chains sequenced from one sample in a study of identical twins. TCRdb re-analysed the 5' RACE reads in MiXCR, keeping a single row per CDR3 protein. The profile shows about 520,000 distinct CDR3 sequences, about 20% of them singletons. In addition, the sample was reused for a study of T cells expressing NK-cell markers.

The sequenced sample consisted of CD4+ T cells sorted from blood. The source is a woman aged 18-29 years in good health.

This chain connects TRBV10-3 to TRBJ2-6; D not resolved. V was trimmed by 10 bases and J by 0 bases, leaving 16 bases between them. Germline CDR1 and CDR2: ENHRY and SYGVKD. The CDR3 totals 16 residues. The CDR3 sequence: CATRTWGSSGANVLTF. CDR3 coding DNA: TGTGCCACTCGGACCTGGGGAAGCTCTGGGGCCAACGTCCTGACTTTC.

This clonotype was detected a few times. The V and J genes are TRBV4-3 and TRBJ1-2; D possibly corresponds to TRBD1 (5 bases). CDR1 and CDR2 from the germline V gene are LGHNA and YSLEER. V was shortened by 4 bases and J by 5 bases, with 17 bases between the two germline ends. The CDR3 spans 15 residues. CDR3: CASSPEIGAPYGYTF. Written as DNA, the CDR3 is TGCGCCAGCAGCCCGGAGATCGGGGCCCCATATGGCTACACCTTC.

The CDR3 DNA follows: TGTGCCAGCTCACCGAGCAGCTCCTACGAGCAGTACTTC. The encoded protein is CASSPSSSYEQYF. The genes are TRBV18 and TRBJ2-7; D not certain. The germline V gene encodes CDR1 KGHSH and CDR2 LQKENI. V lost 3 bases and J 0 bases, leaving 6 bases between the germline ends. The CDR3 has 13 amino acids. The complete variable domain, with remaining parts taken from reference TRBV18 and TRBJ2-7, reads NAGVMQNPRHLVRRRGQEARLRCSPMKGHSHVYWYRQLPEEGLKFMVYLQKENIIDESGMPKERFSAEFPKEGPSILRIQQVVRGDSAAYFCASSPSSSYEQYFGPGTRLTVT.

The rearrangement uses TRBV3-1 and TRBJ2-5, with TRBD2 matching over 8 bases. Germline-derived CDR1 and CDR2 are LGHDT and YNNKEL (reference sequence). The J segment lost 5 bases and the V segment lost 5 bases, leaving 4 bases of the junction unmatched. The CDR3 is 13 residues long. As DNA, the CDR3 is TGTGCCAGCAGCGTCGTAGCGGGGGAGACCCAGTACTTC. Its translation is CASSVVAGETQYF.

In its sample, this clonotype was seen a few times. This chain connects TRBV7-2 to TRBJ2-2, with D perhaps TRBD1 (5 bases). The CDR3 consists of 19 residues. Germline CDR1 is SGHTA and CDR2 is FQGNSA. V was clipped by 0 bases and J by 1 base, with 18 bases between them. In nucleotides, the CDR3 is TGTGCCAGCAGCTTAGCGGCCTTAGGACACCTCGGGAACACCGGGGAGCTGTTTTTT. Its protein product is CASSLAALGHLGNTGELFF. Supplemented by reference TRBV7-2 and TRBJ2-2, the full variable domain reads GAGVSQSPSNKVTEKGKDVELRCDPISGHTALYWYRQSLGQGLEFLIYFQGNSAPDKSGLPSDRFSAERTGGSVSTLTIQRTQQEDSAVYLCASSLAALGHLGNTGELFFGEGSRLTVL.

The chain links TRBV6-1 to TRBJ1-2; 9 bases agree with TRBD1. Trimming removed 4 bases from V and 6 bases from J; junction bases left unmatched: 3. From germline, CDR1 is MNHNS and CDR2 SASEGT. The CDR3 consists of 13 residues. The CDR3 sequence: CASSVRDRDGYTF. CDR3 DNA: TGTGCCAGCAGTGTCCGGGACAGGGATGGCTACACCTTC.

The genes are TRBV7-6 and TRBJ2-2; perhaps TRBD2 as D (6 bases). This CDR3 has 16 residues. Germline-derived CDR1 and CDR2 are SGHVS and FNYEAQ. V lost 3 bases, J lost 4 bases, and 15 bases lay in between. The chain's CDR3 is CASSLSFGGSTGELFF. CDR3 nucleotides: TGTGCCAGCAGCTTGAGTTTCGGGGGTTCCACCGGGGAGCTGTTTTTT.

In this sample, this clonotype turned up a few times. V usage is TRBV10-3 and J usage is TRBJ2-7, with 8 bases matching TRBD2. Germline V lookup: CDR1 ENHRY, CDR2 SYGVKD. CDR3 length equals 13 residues. V dropped 11 bases and J dropped 7; count of bases not matched to a gene: 13. Written as DNA, the CDR3 is TGTGCCCTTCATGATGGGGTAGCGGGAGAGCAGTACTTC. Translating gives CALHDGVAGEQYF.

This clonotype was counted many times. The chain has TRBV11-2 and TRBJ2-7; D not resolved. Trimming stripped 4 bases from V and 4 bases from J, with 5 bases between. This CDR3 has 11 residues. Germline loops: CDR1 SGHAT, CDR2 FQNNGV. The CDR3 is CASSSLYEQYF. The CDR3 coding sequence is TGTGCCAGCAGCTCCCTATACGAGCAGTACTTC. Supplemented by reference TRBV11-2 and TRBJ2-7, the full variable domain reads EAGVAQSPRYKIIEKRQSVAFWCNPISGHATLYWYQQILGQGPKLLIQFQNNGVVDDSQLPKDRFSAERLKGVDSTLKIQPAKLEDSAVYLCASSSLYEQYFGPGTRLTVT.

This clonotype was detected a few times. The chain carries TRBV3-1 and TRBJ1-2; possibly TRBD1 for D (5 bases). Deletions cut 3 bases from V and 8 bases from J, with 13 bases between. Germline V gives CDR1 LGHDT, CDR2 YNNKEL (reference sequence). This CDR3 is 13 amino acids long. Written as DNA, the CDR3 is TGTGCCAGCAGCCATCTGGACAAGTACGGCTACACCTTC. Its translation is CASSHLDKYGYTF.

The chain employs TRBV7-9 and TRBJ2-3; D not resolved. V lost 5 bases to trimming and J lost 5 bases, with 17 bases between them. CDR1 and CDR2 from the germline V gene are SEHNR and FQNEAQ (reference sequence). The CDR3 is 15 residues long. In DNA, the CDR3 is TGTGCCAGCAGCCGACCCGCTATCGCGAAAGATACGCAGTATTTT. Translating gives CASSRPAIAKDTQYF.